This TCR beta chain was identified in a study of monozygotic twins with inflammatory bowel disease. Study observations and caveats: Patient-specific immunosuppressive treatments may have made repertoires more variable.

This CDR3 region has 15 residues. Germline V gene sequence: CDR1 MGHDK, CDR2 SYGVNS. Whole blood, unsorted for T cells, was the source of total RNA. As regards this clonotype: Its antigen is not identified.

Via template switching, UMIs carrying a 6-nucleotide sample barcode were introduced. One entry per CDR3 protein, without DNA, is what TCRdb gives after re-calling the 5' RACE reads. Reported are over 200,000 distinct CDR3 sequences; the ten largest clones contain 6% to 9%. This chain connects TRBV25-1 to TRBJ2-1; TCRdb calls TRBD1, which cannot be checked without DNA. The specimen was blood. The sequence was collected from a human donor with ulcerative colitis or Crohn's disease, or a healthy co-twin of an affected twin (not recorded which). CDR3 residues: CASSDDRDRANEQFF.